This T cell receptor (beta chain) emerged from a study of identical twins. The sample holds a few counts of this clonotype. Its matching antigen is unknown. General study findings and limits: The same donors were not followed; conclusions instead depended on cross-sectional statistical analysis. Fewer insertions marked abundant cord blood beta clonotypes; young adult naive trended weakly, memory not at all. For monozygotic twins, models underestimated out-of-frame TCR alpha sharing.

Using its own MiXCR run on the 5' RACE reads, TCRdb lists one record per CDR3 protein. This sample carries approximately 220,000 distinct CDR3 sequences, around 9.6% of them seen once, and the ten largest clones take around 5%. Germline-derived CDR1 and CDR2 are LNHNV and YYDKDF (reference sequence). The CDR3 length is 17 residues. The ends lost 0 bases at V and 3 bases at J; junction bases unmatched: 7. Source material: memory (CD45RO+) T cells sorted from blood. This receptor was obtained from a woman younger than 30 in good health. This chain joins TRBV15 and TRBJ1-2, with TRBD1 matching 10 bases. The CDR3 here is CATSRDPDRGTYYGYTF. The CDR3 DNA reads as TGTGCCACCAGCAGAGATCCGGACAGGGGGACCTACTATGGCTACACCTTC.